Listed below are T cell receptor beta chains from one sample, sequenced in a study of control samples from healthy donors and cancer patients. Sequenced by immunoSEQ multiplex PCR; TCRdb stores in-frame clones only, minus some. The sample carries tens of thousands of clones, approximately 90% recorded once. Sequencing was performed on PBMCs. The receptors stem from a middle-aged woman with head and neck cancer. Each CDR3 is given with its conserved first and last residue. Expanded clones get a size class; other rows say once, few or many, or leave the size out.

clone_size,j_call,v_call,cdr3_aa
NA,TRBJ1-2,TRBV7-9,CASSLAGTNYGYTF
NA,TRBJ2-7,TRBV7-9,CASSSSKGIYEQYF
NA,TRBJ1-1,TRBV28,CASSFPRDRKNTEAFF
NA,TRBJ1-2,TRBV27,CASSPQGKGYGYTF
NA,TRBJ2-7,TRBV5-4,CAYPKASGDVEYF
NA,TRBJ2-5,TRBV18,CASSPLPGRNPLSETQYF
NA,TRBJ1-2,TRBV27,CASSLYGQGVAGYTF
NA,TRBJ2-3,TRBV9,CASSVEGRTDTQYF
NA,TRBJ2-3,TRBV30,CAWLTSGRYTDTQYF
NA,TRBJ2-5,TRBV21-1,CASSTTTGRETQYF
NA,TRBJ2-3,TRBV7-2,CASRNFPPTGGTQYF
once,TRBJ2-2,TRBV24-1,CATSDTTGELFF
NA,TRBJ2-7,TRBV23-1,CASTPQRGNNDSYEQYF
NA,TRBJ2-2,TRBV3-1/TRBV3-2,CASSQRGLITGELFF
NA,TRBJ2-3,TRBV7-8,CASSLGGYTDTQYF
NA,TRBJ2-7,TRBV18,CASSPRASGGFPYEQYF
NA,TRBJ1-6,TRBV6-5,CASSPGWGSSPLHF
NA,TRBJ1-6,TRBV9,CASSLDGNYNSPLHF
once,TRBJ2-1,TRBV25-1,CASSEQLATNEQFF
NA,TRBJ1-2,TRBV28,CASSPRQSAFYGYTF
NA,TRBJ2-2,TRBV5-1,CASSLDPLGATGELFF
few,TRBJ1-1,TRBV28,CASSRYRDEAFF
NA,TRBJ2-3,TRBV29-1,CSVDGTSGDTDTQYF
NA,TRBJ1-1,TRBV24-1,CATSAGDEAFF
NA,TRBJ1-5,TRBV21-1,CASSKDTVQPQHF
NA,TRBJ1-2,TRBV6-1,CASSEAIDRFNYGYTF
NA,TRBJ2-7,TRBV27,CASSLKRSSYEQYF
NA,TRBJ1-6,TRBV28,CASSFWGSNSPLHF
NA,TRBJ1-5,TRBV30,CAWSVGDRDAQPQHF
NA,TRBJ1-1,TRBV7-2,CASSLARGSNTEAFF
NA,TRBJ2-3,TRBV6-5,CASSRGTDTQYF
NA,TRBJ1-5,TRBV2,CASGKPRELDQPQHF